This T cell receptor (beta chain) originates from a study of vaccination effects on CD4 cells after COVID-19. A word on this clone: Its target is unknown.

TCRdb keeps only in-frame clones here, not all; method: immunoSEQ multiplex PCR. Here the sample spans tens of thousands of clones, approximately 80% being singletons. Before any sequencing was done, the ViraFEST assay used viral peptide pools to expand antigen-specific CD4+ T cells. Isolating CD4+ T cells followed about 10 days of culture. Neither prior SARS-CoV-2 infection nor positive nucleocapsid antibodies were present in the vaccine recipients. This CDR3 has 15 amino acids. Germline trimming cut 5 bases from V and 3 bases from J; bases unmatched to any gene: 7. From germline, CDR1 is SGHNT and CDR2 YENEEA. Study-wide findings and caveats: The study, lacking early post-infection timepoints, had few convalescent patients.

The sequence was obtained from a human donor who received a COVID-19 vaccine. Sequenced here: CD4+ T cells from PBMCs cultured with HCoV-NL63 spike peptides, sampled before COVID-19 vaccination. The chain joins TRBV11-3 to TRBJ2-1, with TRBD2 matching over 7 bases. The CDR3 loop is CASSVSTSLYNEQFF. The DNA for the CDR3 is TGTGCCAGCAGCGTCTCGACTAGCCTCTACAATGAGCAGTTCTTC.